The 11 T cell receptor beta chains presented below share a single source sample, sequenced in a study of blood T cells in healthy people across ages. Next came a second PCR, run for 7 to 11 cycles, which used a sample-barcoded 5' primer along with a J-beta primer mix. TCRdb re-analysed the 5' RACE reads in MiXCR, keeping a single row per CDR3 protein. The table shows about 800,000 distinct CDR3 sequences, with roughly 25% occurring only once. These data were also filed under a second study, of T cells of mothers and their children.

Sequences were obtained from blood. The receptors originated from a boy younger than 18 in good health.

The chain employs TRBV6-5 and TRBJ2-1; no clear D. The end of the DNA fits TRBJ2-7 better, so the J call may be wrong. Germline V gene data show CDR1 as MNHEY and CDR2 as SVGAGI. The CDR3 is 15 amino acids. The CDR3 here is CASRMPGSSAYEQYF. DNA of the CDR3: TGTGCCAGCAGGATGCCAGGCAGCAGCGCATACGAGCAGTACTTC.

This clonotype has only a few counts. V usage is TRBV5-1 and J usage is TRBJ2-7; TRBD1 matches at 12 bases. The V gene's germline CDR1 is SGHRS and CDR2 YFSETQ. Germline trimming cut 4 bases from V and 4 bases from J; bases unmatched to any gene: 6. CDR3 length equals 15 residues. The CDR3 sequence: CASSPGTGGEYEQYF. For the CDR3, the DNA is TGCGCCAGCAGCCCCGGGACAGGGGGCGAGTACGAGCAGTACTTC.

The CDR3 DNA follows: TGCAGTGCTAGAGATACCAGCGTGCCCTCCTACGAGCAGTACTTC. This codes for CSARDTSVPSYEQYF. The chain recombines TRBV20-1 with TRBJ2-7; no clear D. Between the trimmed V and J ends, which lost 0 bases and 0 bases, there was a span of 12 bases. There are 15 residues in the CDR3. CDR1 and CDR2 from the germline V gene are DFQATT and SNEGSKA (reference sequence).

This clonotype turned up a few times. The J gene is TRBJ2-2, the V gene TRBV30; TRBD1 is a possible D gene (6 bases). Germline CDR1 and CDR2: GTSNPN and SVGIG (reference sequence). This CDR3 spans 16 amino acids. Between the trimmed V and J ends, which lost 3 bases and 1 base, there was a span of 15 bases. The CDR3 nucleotides read TGTGCCTGGAGGTTTACCGGGACAAAGAACACCGGGGAGCTGTTTTTT. Amino acids: CAWRFTGTKNTGELFF.

V gene TRBV6-6 combines with J gene TRBJ2-5; TRBD2 might be the D (7 bases). Trimming left V 5 bases short and J 4 bases short, with 17 bases between. In germline, CDR1 is MNHNY, CDR2 SVGAGI (reference sequence). The CDR3 is 15 residues long. The DNA of the CDR3 is TGTGCCAGCAGTACGCAGAGGGGGGAGGGAGAGACCCAGTACTTC. It encodes CASSTQRGEGETQYF.

This chain links TRBV9 with TRBJ2-7, with D possibly TRBD2 on 5 matching bases. This CDR3 contains 16 residues. The germline CDR1 and CDR2 sequences are SGDLS and YYNGEE. V was trimmed by 0 bases and J by 4 bases, leaving 17 bases between them. CDR3 coding DNA: TGTGCCAGCAGCGTAGGAGTAGGGAGTGCTCTATACGAGCAGTACTTC. The encoded protein is CASSVGVGSALYEQYF.

The chain joins TRBV20-1 to TRBJ2-5, with 9 bases fitting TRBD1. CDR1 and CDR2 (germline): DFQATT, SNEGSKA (reference sequence). V shed 1 base, J shed 5 bases, and the junction held 5 bases outside the gene matches. CDR3 length equals 14 residues. The CDR3 protein is CSARVTGGRETQYF. CDR3 coding DNA: TGCAGTGCTAGAGTCACAGGGGGCAGGGAGACCCAGTACTTC.

The chain employs TRBV4-1 and TRBJ2-3, with D possibly TRBD2 on 6 matching bases. There are 17 residues in the CDR3. Germline loops: CDR1 MGHRA, CDR2 YSYEKL. V dropped 0 bases and J dropped 4 bases, with 17 bases sitting between them. The DNA for the CDR3 is TGCGCCAGCAGCCAAGAGGAACCACTAGCCGCAGCAGATACGCAGTATTTT. Its protein is CASSQEEPLAAADTQYF.

The CDR3 nucleotides are TGTGCCAGCAGCGTAGTGCCAGGGCTTAACGAGCAGTACTTC. Translated, it gives CASSVVPGLNEQYF. The gene calls are TRBV9 and TRBJ2-7; D possibly corresponds to TRBD1 (5 bases). Germline V gene sequence: CDR1 SGDLS, CDR2 YYNGEE. The CDR3 has 14 amino acids. V dropped 0 bases and J dropped 5 bases, with 12 bases sitting between them.

The chain joins TRBV6-2 or TRBV6-3 to TRBJ2-2; 11 nucleotides agree with TRBD2. CDR3 length: 16 amino acids. Per germline, CDR1 MNHEY and CDR2 SVGEGT. V was pared by 4 bases and J by 4 bases, with 5 bases of the junction left unmatched. CDR3 in amino acids: CASSSLAGAPTGELFF. The CDR3 DNA reads as TGTGCCAGCAGTTCACTAGCGGGGGCTCCCACCGGGGAGCTGTTTTTT.

There are a few counts of this clonotype. V and J are TRBV3-1 and TRBJ2-5, with a tentative D call TRBD2 (6 bases). CDR1 is LGHDT and CDR2 is YNNKEL in the germline V gene (reference sequence). The V end lost 0 bases, the J end lost 0 bases, and 17 bases lay between the germline ends. CDR3 length equals 18 residues. CDR3 amino acids: CASSQEGLELAHQETQYF. CDR3 DNA sequence: TGTGCCAGCAGCCAAGAAGGACTTGAGCTAGCGCACCAAGAGACCCAGTACTTC.